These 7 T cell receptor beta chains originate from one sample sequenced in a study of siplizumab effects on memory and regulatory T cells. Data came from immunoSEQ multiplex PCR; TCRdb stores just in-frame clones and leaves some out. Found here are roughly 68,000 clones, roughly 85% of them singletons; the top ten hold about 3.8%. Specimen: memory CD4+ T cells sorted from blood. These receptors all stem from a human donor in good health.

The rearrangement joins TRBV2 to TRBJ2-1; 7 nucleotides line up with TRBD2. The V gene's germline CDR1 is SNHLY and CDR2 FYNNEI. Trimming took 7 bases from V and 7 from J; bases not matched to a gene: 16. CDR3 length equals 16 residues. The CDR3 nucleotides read TGTGCCAGCACTGTTTTAGTGCGGGGGTACGGGAATGAGCAGTTCTTC. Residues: CASTVLVRGYGNEQFF.

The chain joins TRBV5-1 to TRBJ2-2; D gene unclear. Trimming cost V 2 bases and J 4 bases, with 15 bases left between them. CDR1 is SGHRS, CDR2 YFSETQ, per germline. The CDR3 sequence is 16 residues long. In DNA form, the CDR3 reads TGCGCCAGCAGCTTTGGGTTTCTTAAGAGCACCGGGGAGCTGTTTTTT. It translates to CASSFGFLKSTGELFF.

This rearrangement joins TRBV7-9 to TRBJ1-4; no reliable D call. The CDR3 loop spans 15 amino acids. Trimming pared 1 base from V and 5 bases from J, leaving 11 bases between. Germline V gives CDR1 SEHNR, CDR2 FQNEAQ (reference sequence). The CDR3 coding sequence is TGTGCCAGCAGCTTAGGTATGACGGAGAATGAAAAACTGTTTTTT. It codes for CASSLGMTENEKLFF.

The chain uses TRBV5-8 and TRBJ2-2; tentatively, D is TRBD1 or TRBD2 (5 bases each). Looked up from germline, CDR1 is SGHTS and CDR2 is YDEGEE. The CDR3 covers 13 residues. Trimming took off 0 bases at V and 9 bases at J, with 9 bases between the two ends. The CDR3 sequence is CASSLVGGRELFF. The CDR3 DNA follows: TGTGCCAGCAGCTTGGTTGGGGGACGGGAGCTGTTTTTT. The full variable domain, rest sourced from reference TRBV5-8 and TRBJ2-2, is EAGVTQSPTHLIKTRGQQATLRCSPISGHTSVYWYQQALGLGLQFLLWYDEGEERNRGNFPPRFSGRQFPNYSSELNVNALELEDSALYLCASSLVGGRELFFGEGSRLTVL.

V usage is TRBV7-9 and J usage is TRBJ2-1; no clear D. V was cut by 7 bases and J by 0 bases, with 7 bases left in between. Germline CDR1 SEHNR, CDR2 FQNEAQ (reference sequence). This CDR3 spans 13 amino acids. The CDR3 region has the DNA TGTGCCAGCACACGGGCCTCCTACAATGAGCAGTTCTTC. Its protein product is CASTRASYNEQFF.

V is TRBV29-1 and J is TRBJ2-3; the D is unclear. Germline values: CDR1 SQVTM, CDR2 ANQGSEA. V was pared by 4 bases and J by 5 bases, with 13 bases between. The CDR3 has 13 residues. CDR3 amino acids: CSVVGGVVDTQYF. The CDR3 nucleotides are TGCAGCGTTGTTGGCGGAGTGGTAGATACGCAGTATTTT.

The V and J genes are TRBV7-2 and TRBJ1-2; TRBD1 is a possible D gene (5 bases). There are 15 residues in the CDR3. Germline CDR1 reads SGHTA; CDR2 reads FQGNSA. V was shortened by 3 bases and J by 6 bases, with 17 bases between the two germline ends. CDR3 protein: CASSFYRAPGDGYTF. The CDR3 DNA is TGTGCCAGCAGCTTCTACCGGGCCCCGGGGGATGGCTACACCTTC.